The 21 T cell receptor beta chains listed next were all sequenced from one sample in a study of PD-1 blockade in classical Hodgkin lymphoma. Following autologous stem cell transplantation, relapse occurred in every patient, and exposure to brentuximab vedotin varied. Repertoires were generated with immunoSEQ multiplex PCR, while TCRdb's copy carries only in-frame clones and drops some. The table shows under 15,000 clones, with over 80% occurring only once. This specimen was peripheral blood mononuclear cells (PBMCs), taken at baseline. The receptors were sampled from a human donor with classical Hodgkin lymphoma.

The V call is TRBV5-1, the J call TRBJ2-1, with TRBD2 matching 8 bases. The germline V gene encodes CDR1 SGHRS and CDR2 YFSETQ. V lost 4 bases to trimming and J lost 6 bases; unmatched junction nucleotides: 9. The CDR3 has 15 residues. This CDR3 reads CASSLVAGGGNEQFF. As DNA, the CDR3 is TGCGCCAGCAGCCTGGTGGCGGGAGGAGGCAATGAGCAGTTCTTC.

CDR3 nucleotides: TGTGCCAGCAGACCGAACGGGGTGACTCCCTATGGCTACACCTTC. It translates to CASRPNGVTPYGYTF. V is TRBV6-1 and J is TRBJ1-2, with D unresolved. Germline V gives CDR1 MNHNS, CDR2 SASEGT. The CDR3 covers 15 residues. V was clipped by 6 bases and J by 4 bases, with 18 bases between them.

The chain uses TRBV29-1 and TRBJ2-1; 7 nucleotides align to TRBD2. CDR1 and CDR2 (germline): SQVTM, ANQGSEA. V shed 2 bases and J 1 base; nucleotides not matched to a gene: 5. CDR3 length: 15 residues. The CDR3, as DNA: TGCAGCGTTGAACGTGGGGGGGGGTCCTACAATGAGCAGTTCTTC. This sequence encodes CSVERGGGSYNEQFF.

The gene calls are TRBV19 and TRBJ1-5, with a weak D call TRBD1 (5 bases). CDR3 length: 16 residues. Germline CDR1 LNHDA, CDR2 SQIVND (reference sequence). Trimming took 3 bases from V and 1 from J, leaving 13 bases between them. The CDR3 sequence is CASSIAGYESNQPQHF. CDR3 DNA: TGTGCCAGTAGTATCGCAGGGTACGAAAGCAATCAGCCCCAGCATTTT.

The chain links TRBV5-8 to TRBJ2-1; D gene ambiguous. The CDR3 is 15 amino acids. Germline loops: CDR1 SGHTS, CDR2 YDEGEE. V lost 2 bases and J 3 bases, leaving 12 bases between the germline ends. CDR3 region: CASSFQALSYNEQFF. The DNA for the CDR3 is TGTGCCAGCAGCTTTCAAGCACTGAGCTACAATGAGCAGTTCTTC. The full variable domain, completed using reference TRBV5-8 and TRBJ2-1, is EAGVTQSPTHLIKTRGQQATLRCSPISGHTSVYWYQQALGLGLQFLLWYDEGEERNRGNFPPRFSGRQFPNYSSELNVNALELEDSALYLCASSFQALSYNEQFFGPGTRLTVL.

The V gene is TRBV6-6, the J gene TRBJ1-4; D remains unclear. Trimming removed 5 bases from V and 4 bases from J, with 11 bases in between. CDR1 MNHNY and CDR2 SVGAGI come from the germline V gene (reference sequence). The CDR3 contains 14 residues. The CDR3 DNA sequence: TGTGCCAGCAGTCACGGGGTTCATAATGAAAAACTGTTTTTT. This translates into CASSHGVHNEKLFF.

The V call is TRBV5-1, the J call TRBJ1-1, with 8 bases matching TRBD1. This CDR3 contains 14 residues. The germline gives CDR1 SGHRS, CDR2 YFSETQ. After removal of 0 bases from V and 5 bases from J, the junction contained 3 bases not matched to a gene. CDR3 DNA: TGCGCCAGCAGCTTGGGGACAGGGAAGACTGAAGCTTTCTTT. Encoded protein: CASSLGTGKTEAFF.

This clone was seen only a few times. The rearrangement links TRBV9 to TRBJ2-3, with D tentatively TRBD2 (6 bases). CDR3 length equals 14 residues. Germline V gene lookup returns CDR1 SGDLS and CDR2 YYNGEE. V lost 2 bases to trimming and J lost 1 base, with 8 bases between them. CDR3: CASSVVAGTDTQYF. For the CDR3, the DNA is TGTGCCAGCAGCGTCGTAGCGGGCACAGATACGCAGTATTTT.

The CDR3: CASSELGRIELFF. As DNA, the CDR3 is TGTGCCAGCAGTGAATTAGGGCGGATAGAACTGTTTTTT. The J gene is TRBJ1-4, the V gene TRBV2, with no clear D. The germline gives CDR1 SNHLY, CDR2 FYNNEI. V gave up 2 bases and J gave up 12 bases, with 13 bases separating them. This CDR3 region has 13 residues.

The chain links TRBV6-5 to TRBJ2-7; 9 bases are a match to TRBD2. This CDR3 region has 15 residues. Unmatched junction bases numbered 5, after V lost 2 bases and J lost 3 bases. CDR1 MNHEY and CDR2 SVGAGI come from the germline V gene. The CDR3 region has the DNA TGTGCCAGCAGTTACGGGGCTAGCGGGATCTACGAGCAGTACTTC. The encoded protein is CASSYGASGIYEQYF.

The V and J genes are TRBV29-1 and TRBJ2-7, with D tentatively TRBD1 or TRBD2 (7 bases each). Trimming pared 2 bases from V and 4 bases from J, leaving 12 bases between. In germline, CDR1 is SQVTM, CDR2 ANQGSEA. CDR3 size: 13 residues. The CDR3 region is CSVERQGGYEQYF. The CDR3 region has the DNA TGCAGCGTTGAACGTCAGGGGGGGTACGAGCAGTACTTC.

In its sample, this clone was seen once. The chain carries TRBV19 and TRBJ1-2; a weak D match, TRBD1 (5 bases). The germline V and J ends were trimmed by 7 bases and 6 bases, with 12 bases remaining between them. Germline lookup yields CDR1 LNHDA and CDR2 SQIVND (reference sequence). The CDR3 loop spans 12 amino acids. Written as DNA, the CDR3 is TGTGCCAGTACCTGGGACCGAAATGGCTACACCTTC. Amino acids: CASTWDRNGYTF.

This chain joins TRBV11-2 and TRBJ1-1, with 7 bases that match TRBD1. CDR3 length: 16 residues. The V gene's germline CDR1 is SGHAT and CDR2 FQNNGV. V dropped 4 bases and J dropped 5; count of bases not matched to a gene: 13. This CDR3 reads CASSSFHRQGGTEAFF. CDR3 nucleotides: TGTGCCAGCAGCTCATTTCATAGACAGGGAGGGACTGAAGCTTTCTTT.

This clone was detected only once. The chain is built from TRBV28 and TRBJ2-6; 8 bases fit TRBD1. Germline V gene lookup returns CDR1 MDHEN and CDR2 SYDVKM. This CDR3 has 18 amino acids. The J segment lost 1 base and the V segment lost 6 bases, leaving 11 bases of the junction unmatched. In DNA form, the CDR3 reads TGTGCCAGCAGCCGTGCTGGACAGGGAACGTCTGGGGCCAACGTCCTGACTTTC. Translation gives CASSRAGQGTSGANVLTF.

The genes are TRBV30 and TRBJ1-1; the match to TRBD1 covers 8 bases. Germline V gene lookup returns CDR1 GTSNPN and CDR2 SVGIG (reference sequence). This CDR3 has 15 residues. The V gene end was trimmed by 0 bases and the J gene end by 6 bases; junction bases not matched to a gene: 9. In nucleotides, the CDR3 is TGTGCCTGGAGTGTACGAACAGGGGGACGGGCTGAAGCTTTCTTT. Its protein product is CAWSVRTGGRAEAFF.

The V call is TRBV19, the J call TRBJ2-5, with D hard to call. The CDR3 contains 15 residues. The germline V gene has CDR1 LNHDA and CDR2 SQIVND (reference sequence). Trimming left V 1 base short and J 4 bases short, with 13 bases between. In DNA form, the CDR3 reads TGTGCCAGTAGTATAGCGGGCGTTGGTGGAGAGACCCAGTACTTC. Translation gives CASSIAGVGGETQYF.

The chain has TRBV19 and TRBJ2-1; 13 positions agree with TRBD2. The trim removed 6 bases at V and 4 bases at J, leaving 18 bases unmatched. CDR1 is LNHDA, CDR2 SQIVND, per germline (reference sequence). This CDR3 has 20 amino acids. The CDR3 region is CASSKGGTSGTGRGYNEQFF. CDR3 nucleotide sequence: TGTGCCAGTAGCAAGGGAGGGACTAGCGGGACGGGGAGGGGATACAATGAGCAGTTCTTC.

The rearrangement joins TRBV19 to TRBJ2-7; 12 positions match TRBD2. The CDR3 has 18 amino acids. Losses at the gene ends were 0 bases for V and 0 bases for J; bases not matched to a gene: 6. CDR1 is LNHDA and CDR2 is SQIVND in the germline V gene (reference sequence). CDR3 nucleotides: TGTGCCAGTAGTATAGAACTAGCGGGAGGCACCAGCTCCTACGAGCAGTACTTC. Translated, it gives CASSIELAGGTSSYEQYF.

In nucleotides, the CDR3 is TGTGCCAGCAGCAAACCGTCGGGACAGGGTTACGAGCAGTACTTC. Its translation is CASSKPSGQGYEQYF. This chain connects TRBV6-6 to TRBJ2-7, with 9 bases matching TRBD1. The V segment lost 6 bases and the J segment 4 bases; nucleotides outside the gene matches: 10. This CDR3 has 15 residues. The V gene's germline CDR1 is MNHNY and CDR2 SVGAGI (reference sequence).

This chain connects TRBV5-1 to TRBJ1-1; TRBD1 matches at 8 bases. J gave up 3 bases and V 4 bases, and 11 bases lay outside the gene matches. Germline-derived CDR1 and CDR2 are SGHRS and YFSETQ. This CDR3 contains 16 residues. CDR3 DNA sequence: TGCGCCAGCAGCCGTTTATCCGGGACAGGAGACACTGAAGCTTTCTTT. Translating gives CASSRLSGTGDTEAFF.

The CDR3 DNA follows: TGCGCCAGTGAAGCTAGCGGGAGTAAGGGTGAGCAGTTCTTC. This sequence encodes CASEASGSKGEQFF. The chain joins TRBV5-1 to TRBJ2-1, with 10 bases lining up with TRBD2. The CDR3 sequence is 14 residues long. Germline CDR1 SGHRS, CDR2 YFSETQ. V trimming: 8 bases; J trimming: 9 bases; junction bases outside the gene matches: 11.